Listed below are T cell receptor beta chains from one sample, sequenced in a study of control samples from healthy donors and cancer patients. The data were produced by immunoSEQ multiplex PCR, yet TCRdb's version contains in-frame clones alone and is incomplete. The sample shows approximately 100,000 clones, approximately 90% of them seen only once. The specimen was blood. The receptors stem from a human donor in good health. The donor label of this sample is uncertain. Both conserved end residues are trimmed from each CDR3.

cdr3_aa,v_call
ASNRGNYGYT,TRBV2
ASSFGPDTQY,TRBV12-3/TRBV12-4
ASSKDTGAYEQY,TRBV2
ASSTISQTGANYGYT,TRBV28
ASSNTDTQY,TRBV5-5
ASSLDQTGFYGYT,TRBV11-2
AWSGQGTEYQPQH,TRBV30
ATQKDRGLLDEQF,TRBV19
ASSLGPMGSGNTIY,TRBV7-6
ASSFWGQATDTQY,TRBV27